A selection of T cell receptor beta chains follows, all from one sample in a study of OX40 agonist ivuxolimab in advanced cancers. Repertoires were generated with immunoSEQ multiplex PCR, while TCRdb's copy carries only in-frame clones and drops some. This sample has about 69,000 clones; roughly nine tenths occur once, and the top ten carry around 2.9%. Sample: CD4+ or CD8+ T cells sorted from blood, taken in a trial of the OX40 agonist ivuxolimab. The receptors originated from an adult with an advanced solid tumor such as melanoma, head and neck, liver or kidney cancer. Both conserved end residues are part of each CDR3. The D gene is left open where the match is weak.

j_call: TRBJ1-1
d_call: NA
v_call: TRBV28
cdr3_aa: CASCTGAGQTEAFF
cdr3_nt: TGTGCCAGCTGCACCGGGGCAGGGCAAACTGAAGCTTTCTTT

j_call: TRBJ2-5
d_call: TRBD2
v_call: TRBV27
cdr3_aa: CASSGLAGLEETQYF
cdr3_nt: TGTGCCAGCAGTGGACTAGCGGGATTGGAAGAGACCCAGTACTTC

j_call: TRBJ2-5
d_call: TRBD2
v_call: TRBV30
cdr3_aa: CASWGGTEETQYF
cdr3_nt: TGTGCCTCCTGGGGGGGGACTGAAGAGACCCAGTACTTC

j_call: TRBJ2-7
d_call: TRBD2
v_call: TRBV5-8
cdr3_aa: CASSPPGREVYEQYF
cdr3_nt: TGTGCCAGCAGCCCTCCCGGCCGGGAGGTCTACGAGCAGTACTTC

j_call: TRBJ2-1
d_call: TRBD1
v_call: TRBV7-2
cdr3_aa: CASSRTGDGEQFF
cdr3_nt: TGTGCCAGCAGCCGTACAGGGGATGGTGAGCAGTTCTTC

j_call: TRBJ2-1
d_call: NA
v_call: TRBV28
cdr3_aa: CASRTQTLSYNEQFF
cdr3_nt: TGTGCCAGCCGTACACAGACCCTCTCCTACAATGAGCAGTTCTTC

j_call: TRBJ1-2
d_call: NA
v_call: TRBV28
cdr3_aa: CAAELRGSGYTF
cdr3_nt: TGTGCCGCAGAGTTAAGGGGGAGTGGCTACACCTTC

j_call: TRBJ1-5
d_call: NA
v_call: TRBV27
cdr3_aa: CASSLRGHSNQPQHF
cdr3_nt: TGTGCCAGCAGCCTGCGGGGTCATAGCAATCAGCCCCAGCATTTT

j_call: TRBJ2-7
d_call: TRBD2
v_call: TRBV11-2
cdr3_aa: CASSFALASGVRGDEQYF
cdr3_nt: TGTGCCAGCAGCTTTGCACTAGCGTCGGGCGTAAGGGGCGACGAGCAGTACTTC

j_call: TRBJ1-4
d_call: NA
v_call: TRBV18
cdr3_aa: CASSPGQGEKLFF
cdr3_nt: TGTGCCAGCTCACCGGGACAAGGCGAAAAACTGTTTTTT

j_call: TRBJ1-2
d_call: NA
v_call: TRBV6-6
cdr3_aa: CASSYSGQNYGYTF
cdr3_nt: TGTGCCAGCAGTTACTCGGGGCAGAACTATGGCTACACCTTC